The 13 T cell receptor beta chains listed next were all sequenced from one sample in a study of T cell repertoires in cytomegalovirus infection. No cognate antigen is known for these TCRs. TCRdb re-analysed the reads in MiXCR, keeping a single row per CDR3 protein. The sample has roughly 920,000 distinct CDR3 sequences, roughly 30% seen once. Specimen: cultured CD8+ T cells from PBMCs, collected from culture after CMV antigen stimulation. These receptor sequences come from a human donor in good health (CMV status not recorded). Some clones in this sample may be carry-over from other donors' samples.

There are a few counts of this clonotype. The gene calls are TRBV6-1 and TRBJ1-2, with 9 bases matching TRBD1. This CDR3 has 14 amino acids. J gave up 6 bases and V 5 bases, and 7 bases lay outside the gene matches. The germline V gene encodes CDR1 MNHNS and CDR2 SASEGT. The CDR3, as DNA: TGTGCCAGCAGTAGGAACAGGGGGCAGGATGGCTACACCTTC. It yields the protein CASSRNRGQDGYTF.

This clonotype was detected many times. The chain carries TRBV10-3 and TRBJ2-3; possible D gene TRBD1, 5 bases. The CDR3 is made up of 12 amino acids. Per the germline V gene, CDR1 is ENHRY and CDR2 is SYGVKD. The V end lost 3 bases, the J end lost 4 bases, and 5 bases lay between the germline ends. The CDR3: CAISEGADTQYF. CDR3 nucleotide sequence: TGTGCCATCAGTGAAGGGGCAGATACGCAGTATTTT.

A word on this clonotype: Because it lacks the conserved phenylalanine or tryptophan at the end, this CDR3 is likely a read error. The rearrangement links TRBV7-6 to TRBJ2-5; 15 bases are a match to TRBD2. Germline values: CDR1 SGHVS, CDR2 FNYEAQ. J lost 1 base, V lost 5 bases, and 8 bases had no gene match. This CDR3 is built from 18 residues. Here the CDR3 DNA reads TGTGCCAGCAGCCGAAGGACTAGCGGGGGGGGACTCCAAGAGACCCAGTACTCC. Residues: CASSRRTSGGGLQETQYS.

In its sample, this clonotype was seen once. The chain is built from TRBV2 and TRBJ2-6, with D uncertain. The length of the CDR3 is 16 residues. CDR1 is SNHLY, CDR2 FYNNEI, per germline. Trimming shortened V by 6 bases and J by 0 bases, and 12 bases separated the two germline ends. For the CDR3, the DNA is TGTGCCAGCAGCGGGCGCCAGGTCTCTGGGGCCAACGTCCTGACTTTC. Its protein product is CASSGRQVSGANVLTF.

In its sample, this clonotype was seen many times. For the CDR3, the DNA is TGTGCCATCAGTCCCAGGGCAGGACCGAACACTGAAGCTTTCTTT. It specifies CAISPRAGPNTEAFF. V and J are TRBV10-3 and TRBJ1-1; D perhaps matches TRBD1 (5 bases). The CDR3 is 15 residues long. Germline lookup yields CDR1 ENHRY and CDR2 SYGVKD. V lost 5 bases and J lost 1, with 14 bases in between.

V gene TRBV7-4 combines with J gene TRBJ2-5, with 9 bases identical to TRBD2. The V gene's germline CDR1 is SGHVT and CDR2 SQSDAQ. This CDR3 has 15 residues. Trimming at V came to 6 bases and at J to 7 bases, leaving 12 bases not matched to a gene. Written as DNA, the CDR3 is TGTGCCAGCAGGCGACTAGCGGCTCAAGAGGGGACCCAGTACTTC. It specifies CASRRLAAQEGTQYF.

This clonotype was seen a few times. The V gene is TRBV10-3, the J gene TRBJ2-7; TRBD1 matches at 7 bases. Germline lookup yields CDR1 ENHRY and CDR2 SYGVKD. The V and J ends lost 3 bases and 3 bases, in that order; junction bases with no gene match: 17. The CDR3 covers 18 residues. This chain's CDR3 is CAISERRGPIFAHYEQYF. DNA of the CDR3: TGTGCCATCAGTGAAAGAAGGGGGCCGATTTTCGCCCACTACGAGCAGTACTTC.

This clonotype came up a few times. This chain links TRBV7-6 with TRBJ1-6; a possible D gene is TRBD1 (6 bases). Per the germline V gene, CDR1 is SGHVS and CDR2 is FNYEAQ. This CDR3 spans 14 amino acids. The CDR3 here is CASAGGPRNSPLHF. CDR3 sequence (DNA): TGTGCTAGCGCGGGGGGCCCTAGGAATTCACCCCTCCACTTT.

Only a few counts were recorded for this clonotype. CDR3 sequence (DNA): TGTGCCAGCAGGTCGACGGGGGGCAGGCTTCCGTACGAGCAGTACTTC. Translating gives CASRSTGGRLPYEQYF. The chain is built from TRBV5-8 and TRBJ2-7; perhaps TRBD2 as D (7 bases). Between the trimmed V and J ends, which lost 5 bases and 4 bases, there was a span of 22 bases. This CDR3 region has 16 residues. Per the germline V gene, CDR1 is SGHTS and CDR2 is YDEGEE.

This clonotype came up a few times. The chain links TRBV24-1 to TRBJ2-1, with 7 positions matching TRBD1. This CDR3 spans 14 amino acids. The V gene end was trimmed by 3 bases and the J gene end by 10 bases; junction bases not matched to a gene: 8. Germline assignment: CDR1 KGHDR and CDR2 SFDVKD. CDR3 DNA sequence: TGTGCCACCAGTGATGCGACAGGGTCACGGGAGCAGTTCTTC. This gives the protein CATSDATGSREQFF.

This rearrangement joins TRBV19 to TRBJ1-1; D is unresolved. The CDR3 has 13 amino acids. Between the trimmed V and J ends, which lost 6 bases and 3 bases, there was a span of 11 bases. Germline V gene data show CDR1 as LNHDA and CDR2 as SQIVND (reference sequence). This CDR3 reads CASRTIGDTEAFF. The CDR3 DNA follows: TGTGCCAGTAGAACTATCGGGGACACTGAAGCTTTCTTT.

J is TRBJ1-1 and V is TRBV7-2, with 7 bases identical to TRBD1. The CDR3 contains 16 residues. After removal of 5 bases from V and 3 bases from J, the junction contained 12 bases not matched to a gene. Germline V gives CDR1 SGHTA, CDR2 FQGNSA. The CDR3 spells CASSPPRQGGDTEAFF. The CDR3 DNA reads TGTGCCAGCAGCCCTCCCCGACAGGGCGGGGACACTGAAGCTTTCTTT.

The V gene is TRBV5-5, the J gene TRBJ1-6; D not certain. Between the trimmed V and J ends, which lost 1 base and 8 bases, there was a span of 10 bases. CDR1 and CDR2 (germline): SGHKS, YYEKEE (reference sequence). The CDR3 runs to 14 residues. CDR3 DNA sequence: TGTGCCAGCAGCTTGAGTTCAGCCTATTCACCCCTCCACTTT. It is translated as CASSLSSAYSPLHF.